This TCR beta chain was observed in a study of Ad26.COV2.S vaccination and SARS-CoV-2 variants (dated by TCRdb to the early 2020s). Regarding the study in general: Vaccine-arm donors were drawn from COV1001, a multicentre, randomized, double-blind, placebo-controlled phase I-IIa trial of Ad26.COV2.S in healthy adults. Ad26.COV2.S was administered intramuscularly at 5 x 10^10 or 1 x 10^11 viral particles, either as a single shot or as two shots given 56 days apart. Sequencing of the TCRbeta repertoire served to evaluate the specificity and breadth of SARS-CoV-2-reactive T cell receptors following Ad26.COV2.S vaccination. A total of approximately 32 samples were included in the TCR-sequenced set, comprising 19 Ad26.COV2.S vaccine recipients, 5 placebo recipients and 8 SARS-CoV-2 convalescent individuals. Trial participants were randomized into five groups of five, in which low-dose or high-dose Ad26.COV2.S was given once or twice, or placebo was given on both occasions. Blinding of investigators to trial group allocation was maintained during experiments and outcome assessment. The paper as a whole reports these results and caveats: The study was not powered to compare responses between vaccine doses or regimens. Spike-specific TCR breadth was higher in Ad26.COV2.S recipients than in placebo recipients (P = 0.0014). Non-spike TCR breadth was comparable between vaccine and placebo recipients, consistent with the vaccine containing only spike. The authors noted that total T cell responses may have been underestimated by the TCR breadth and depth analyses. Substantial breadth of spike-specific CD8+ and CD4+ T cell responses was reported after vaccination.

The immunoSEQ Assay was the method used to sequence TCRbeta CDR3 regions. After extraction, genomic DNA underwent amplification by bias-controlled multiplex PCR, followed by high-throughput sequencing. Processing in the source paper ran as follows. To quantify the absolute abundance of every unique TCRbeta CDR3 region, sequences were collapsed and filtered. Usable DNA was measured by amplifying reference genes present in all nucleated cells, and TCRbeta template counts were normalized to that usable DNA to estimate T cell fraction. Repertoire TCRs were annotated as SARS-CoV-2-specific by exact matching of V gene, CDR3 amino acid sequence and J gene to a known reactive TCR set. The reference SARS-CoV-2 TCR set was obtained from MIRA and was filtered for enrichment in COVID-19-positive ImmuneCODE repertoires, whereby public or cross-reactive TCRs were removed. Using the MIRA antigens, annotated TCRs were further analysed by specific ORF or by position within an ORF. Breadth was defined as annotated unique rearrangements over total unique productive rearrangements; depth was the summed frequency of those rearrangements. Two-sided Wilcoxon rank-sum tests were applied when comparing TCR breadth between groups. TCRdb stores this immuneACCESS table with in-frame sequences only. Part of the clones is absent; in the studies checked, under half of the shortfall reflects unresolved V genes, and no reason is known for the rest. V, J and clone size reflect that table, while D and trimming were determined from the DNA. The sample includes hundreds of thousands of clones, with 80% to 90% observed a single time. The top ten hold around 3.5% of the sample.

To note about this clone: Its antigen is currently not known. No clone much larger than this one lies a single base away; base qualities are absent.

This specimen's treatment or condition label, per the study, means: 15 to 20 received Ad26.COV2.S at low or high dose, single or two shots; about 5 received placebo; per-sample allocation not given. Repertoires of vaccine and placebo recipients were sequenced from samples taken on day 63 after the first injection. Cohort 1b enrolled about 25 adults aged 18-55 years at a single site in Boston, USA, between 29 July and 7 August 2020. Ad26.COV2.S consisted of a replication-incompetent adenovirus type 26 vector by which a prefusion-stabilized SARS-CoV-2 spike protein from the original Wuhan strain was expressed. In the germline V gene, CDR1 corresponds to SGHTA and CDR2 to FQGNSA. V has 5 bases trimmed and J has 0 bases trimmed; junction bases matching no gene number 9. The CDR3 holds 18 amino acids from the cysteine to the phenylalanine. Just CDR3 DNA is preserved here, 54 bases in frame from base 1.

The sample consisted of peripheral blood, taken in a trial of Ad26.COV2.S vaccine versus placebo. This chain joins TRBV7-2 to TRBJ1-6; 8 nucleotides in the junction match TRBD1. The sequence came from a person aged 18-65 years who received the Ad26.COV2.S COVID-19 vaccine or a placebo. This receptor has the CDR3 CASSTRTGPSSYNSPLHF. The bases are TGTGCCAGCAGCACACGGACAGGGCCGAGCTCCTATAATTCACCCCTCCACTTT.